This T cell receptor beta chain originates from a study of cytomegalovirus exposure and HLA in healthy donors (dated 2017 in TCRdb). General notes on the study: The 500 to 800 repertoires of the first cohort and the 120 validation repertoires were produced on the same platform, according to a later analysis. To predict cytomegalovirus infection status, the study brought together high-throughput TCR immunosequencing, statistical association of individual TCRs with disease status, and machine learning. Along with the roughly 670-subject first cohort, a separate validation cohort of over a hundred different subjects was used. The study aimed to test whether cataloging public T cell receptors could reveal signatures of past pathogen exposure.

The donors were included in the validation cohort of over a hundred subjects, a group kept apart from the roughly 700-subject first cohort. Library preparation used the immunoSEQ multiplex PCR assay. Per the source publication's procedure: To diagnose cytomegalovirus status from the catalog of TCR beta chain sequences, a statistical classification framework was built. Here the immuneACCESS table is served through TCRdb, limited to in-frame sequences with V and J called. Missing clones are a known gap in these copies; in checked studies unresolved V genes cover under half, and the rest lacks a known reason. That table gives V, J and clone size, and the DNA gave D and trimming. The sample table records 130,000 to 150,000 clones; 80% to 90% of these occur just once. Clones ranked in the top ten supply 6.2% of the sample. From a lookup of the germline V gene, CDR1 and CDR2 are SNHLY and FYNNEI. The CDR3 runs 16 residues from the cysteine to the phenylalanine. Only the CDR3 DNA stays, 48 bases, in frame from base 1. V is pruned by 8 bases and J by 3 bases, leaving 12 bases of the junction without a gene match.

General conclusions and limits of the study: While some public TCRs were present in many individuals, most TCR sequences turned up only very rarely across donors. The classifier was reported to diagnose cytomegalovirus status with high specificity and sensitivity in both the original cohort and the validation cohort. A total of roughly 160 TCR beta chains were listed by the study as associated with cytomegalovirus. Of the cluster scores, approximately 95% were above 0 in a later analysis, which found that TCRs clustered in the first cohort also tended to co-occur in the approximately 130 validation repertoires. The authors suggested that the approach could potentially be extended to other disease states and immunological phenotypes. All 120 or so repertoires were used to score co-occurrence in the validation cohort in a later analysis, because that analysis had no HLA typing for the cohort. In vitro tests confirmed that a few of the cytomegalovirus-associated TCR beta chains recognize cytomegalovirus antigens.

Of note for this clone: What this receptor recognizes is not known. Base quality data are lacking; no much larger clone is found one base away.

The TCR was taken from a woman under 40 in good health and CMV-seropositive. Sequencing was performed on PBMCs. The chain was built from TRBV2 and TRBJ1-5, with 8 bases matching TRBD1. Here is the DNA: TGTGCCAGCGGCGAACCTCCGACAGGGGCCAATCAGCCCCAGCATTTT. Translated, it gives CASGEPPTGANQPQHF.